These T cell receptor beta chains were read from a single sample in a study of blood T cells in healthy people across ages. TCRdb redid the calling of the 5' RACE reads with MiXCR, one entry per CDR3 protein. The top ten clones hold approximately 12% of a sample with 600,000 to 800,000 distinct CDR3 sequences, 52% of them seen once. The source material was blood. The receptors were sampled from a woman older than 75 in good health. Both conserved end residues are part of each CDR3. Fields, in order: J gene, V gene, CDR3 protein.

j_call: TRBJ2-7; v_call: TRBV5-1; cdr3_aa: CASNGSLALKAYEQYF
j_call: TRBJ1-2; v_call: TRBV28; cdr3_aa: CASSLVEPRGYTF
j_call: TRBJ2-3; v_call: TRBV7-2; cdr3_aa: CASSAGLAGGRDTQYF
j_call: TRBJ1-2; v_call: TRBV7-9; cdr3_aa: CASSSSLGSPGGYTF
j_call: TRBJ2-1; v_call: TRBV20-1; cdr3_aa: CSARIGRGDGEQFF
j_call: TRBJ2-6; v_call: TRBV27; cdr3_aa: CASSFRTGRDGANVLTF
j_call: TRBJ2-7; v_call: TRBV12-3/TRBV12-4; cdr3_aa: CASSPPGGPSSYEQYF
j_call: TRBJ1-1; v_call: TRBV11-2; cdr3_aa: CASSFTANTEAFF
j_call: TRBJ2-7; v_call: TRBV7-8; cdr3_aa: CASSVMGEQYF
j_call: TRBJ2-7; v_call: TRBV18; cdr3_aa: CASSPLENYEQYF
j_call: TRBJ2-7; v_call: TRBV27; cdr3_aa: CASSWTADYEQYF